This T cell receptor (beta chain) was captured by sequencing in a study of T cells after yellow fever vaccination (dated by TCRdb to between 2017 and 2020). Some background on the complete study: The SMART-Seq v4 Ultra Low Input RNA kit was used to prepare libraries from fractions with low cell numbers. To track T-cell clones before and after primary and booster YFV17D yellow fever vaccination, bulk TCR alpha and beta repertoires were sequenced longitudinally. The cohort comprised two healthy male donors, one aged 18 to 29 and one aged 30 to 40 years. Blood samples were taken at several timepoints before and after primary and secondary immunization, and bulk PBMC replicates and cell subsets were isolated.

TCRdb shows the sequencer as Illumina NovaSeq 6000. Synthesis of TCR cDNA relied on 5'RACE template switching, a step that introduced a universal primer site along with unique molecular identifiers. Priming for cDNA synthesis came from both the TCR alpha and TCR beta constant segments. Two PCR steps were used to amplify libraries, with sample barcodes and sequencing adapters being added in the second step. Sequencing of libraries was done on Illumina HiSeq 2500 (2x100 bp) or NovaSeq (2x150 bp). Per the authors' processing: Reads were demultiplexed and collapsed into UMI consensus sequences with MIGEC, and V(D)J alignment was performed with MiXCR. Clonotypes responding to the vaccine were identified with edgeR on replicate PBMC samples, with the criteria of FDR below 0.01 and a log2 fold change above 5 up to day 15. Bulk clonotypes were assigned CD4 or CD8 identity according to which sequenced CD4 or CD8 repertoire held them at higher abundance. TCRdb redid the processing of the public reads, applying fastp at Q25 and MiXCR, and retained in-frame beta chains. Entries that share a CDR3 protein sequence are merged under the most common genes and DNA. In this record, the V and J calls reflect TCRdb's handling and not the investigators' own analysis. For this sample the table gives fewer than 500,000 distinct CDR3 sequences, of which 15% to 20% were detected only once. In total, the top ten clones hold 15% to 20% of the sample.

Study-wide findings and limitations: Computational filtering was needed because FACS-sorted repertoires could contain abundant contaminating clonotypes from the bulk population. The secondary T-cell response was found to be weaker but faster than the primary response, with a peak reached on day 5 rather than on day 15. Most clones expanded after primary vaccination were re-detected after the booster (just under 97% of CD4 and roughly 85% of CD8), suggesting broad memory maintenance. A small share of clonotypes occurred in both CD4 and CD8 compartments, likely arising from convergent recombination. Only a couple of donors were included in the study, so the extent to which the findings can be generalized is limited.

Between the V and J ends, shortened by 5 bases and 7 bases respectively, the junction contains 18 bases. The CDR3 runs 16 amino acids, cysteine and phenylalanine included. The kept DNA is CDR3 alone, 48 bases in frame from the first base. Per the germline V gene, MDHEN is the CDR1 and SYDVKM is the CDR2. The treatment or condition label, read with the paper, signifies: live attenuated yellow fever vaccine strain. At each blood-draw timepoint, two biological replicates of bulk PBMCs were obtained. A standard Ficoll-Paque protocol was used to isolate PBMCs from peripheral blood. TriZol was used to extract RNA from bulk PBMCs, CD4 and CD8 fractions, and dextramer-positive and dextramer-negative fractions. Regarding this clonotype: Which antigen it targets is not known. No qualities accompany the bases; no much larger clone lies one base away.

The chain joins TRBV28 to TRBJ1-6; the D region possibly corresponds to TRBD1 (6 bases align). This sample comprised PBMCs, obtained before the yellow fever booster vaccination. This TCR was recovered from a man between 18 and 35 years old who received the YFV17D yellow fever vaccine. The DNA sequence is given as TGTGCCAGCAGTCAAATTGGGGGGCGAAGGAATTCACCCCTCCACTTT. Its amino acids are CASSQIGGRRNSPLHF.